The 10 T cell receptor beta chains listed next were all sequenced from one sample in a study of blood T cell repertoires in COVID-19. Method: immunoSEQ multiplex PCR; TCRdb's copy keeps in-frame clones and lacks some. This table holds roughly 180,000 clones, 70% to 80% found once. Sequencing input: peripheral blood. These TCRs come from a woman aged 60-75 years with COVID-19, enrolled during active disease.

The chain carries TRBV27 and TRBJ1-2; D gene ambiguous. CDR1 MNHEY and CDR2 SMNVEV come from the germline V gene (reference sequence). The CDR3 loop spans 14 amino acids. The V and J ends lost 6 bases and 3 bases respectively, with 14 bases between them. CDR3 sequence: CASRNIDGDYGYTF. In DNA, the CDR3 is TGTGCCAGCAGGAATATCGACGGGGACTATGGCTACACCTTC.

This chain connects TRBV28 to TRBJ2-7; 8 positions match TRBD1. The CDR3 runs 15 residues. The V gene end was trimmed by 7 bases and the J gene end by 6 bases; junction bases not matched to a gene: 14. The germline V gene has CDR1 MDHEN and CDR2 SYDVKM. As DNA, the CDR3 is TGTGCCAGCATCAAAAACGGTCAGGGGGCTGGCGAGCAGTACTTC. This gives the protein CASIKNGQGAGEQYF.

V is TRBV3-1 (or the pseudogene TRBV3-2) and J is TRBJ1-5, with D perhaps TRBD1 (5 bases). Trimming pared 1 base from V and 6 bases from J, leaving 10 bases between. This CDR3 comprises 14 residues. CDR1 LGHDT and CDR2 YNNKEL come from the germline V gene (reference sequence). CDR3 bases: TGTGCCAGCAGCCAAGGCCAGGGCCCTCAGCCCCAGCATTTT. It specifies CASSQGQGPQPQHF.

V and J are TRBV29-1 and TRBJ2-2; D might be TRBD2 (5 bases). The germline CDR1 and CDR2 sequences are SQVTM and ANQGSEA. This CDR3 comprises 13 residues. Trimming took 0 bases from V and 13 from J, leaving 15 bases between them. In DNA form, the CDR3 reads TGCAGCGTTGAAGATCTGTTATCACGGGGGCTGTTTTTT. It yields the protein CSVEDLLSRGLFF.

The chain recombines TRBV10-2 with TRBJ2-3; 7 nucleotides line up with TRBD2. The CDR3 runs 14 residues. The J segment lost 6 bases and the V segment lost 6 bases, leaving 9 bases of the junction unmatched. CDR1 and CDR2 from the germline V gene are WSHSY and SAAADI. In DNA form, the CDR3 reads TGCGCCAGCAGGGAGGGAGGGGCGTCTGATACGCAGTATTTT. Protein: CASREGGASDTQYF.

The CDR3 protein is CASTKGASSTEAFF. The CDR3 region has the DNA TGTGCCAGCACCAAGGGGGCGAGTAGTACTGAAGCTTTCTTT. This chain connects TRBV3-1 (or the pseudogene TRBV3-2) to TRBJ1-1, with 7 bases lining up with TRBD1. Germline assignment: CDR1 LGHDT and CDR2 YNNKEL (reference sequence). The CDR3 spans 14 residues. V lost 7 bases to trimming and J lost 5 bases; unmatched junction nucleotides: 10.

V gene TRBV9 combines with J gene TRBJ1-2, with 8 bases that match TRBD1. The length of the CDR3 is 15 residues. Trimming cost V 4 bases and J 4 bases; bases outside gene matches: 9. CDR1 and CDR2 from the germline V gene are SGDLS and YYNGEE. As DNA, the CDR3 is TGTGCCAGCAGCCTTGGACAGGGCCCCCTCTATGGCTACACCTTC. As protein: CASSLGQGPLYGYTF.

The chain links TRBV28 to TRBJ1-5; 7 bases are shared with TRBD1. The germline gives CDR1 MDHEN, CDR2 SYDVKM. This CDR3 is built from 13 residues. V gave up 5 bases and J gave up 9 bases; unmatched junction bases: 7. CDR3 nucleotides: TGTGCCAGCAGTATTGACAGGGTGTTGCCCCAGCATTTT. Encoded protein: CASSIDRVLPQHF.

This clone was found once. This chain uses TRBV28 with TRBJ1-2; D may be TRBD1 (6 bases). The germline V gene has CDR1 MDHEN and CDR2 SYDVKM. The CDR3 extends over 16 amino acids. Trimming stripped 3 bases from V and 0 bases from J, with 14 bases between. CDR3 nucleotides: TGTGCCAGCAGTTTCACAGGGTCCCCTTCTAACTATGGCTACACCTTC. Translated: CASSFTGSPSNYGYTF.

The J gene is TRBJ1-2, the V gene TRBV3-1 (or the pseudogene TRBV3-2); D gene ambiguous. Germline V lookup: CDR1 LGHDT, CDR2 YNNKEL (reference sequence). Trimming took off 0 bases at V and 9 bases at J, with 11 bases between the two ends. The CDR3 spans 13 residues. The CDR3 protein is CASSQDGKYRYTF. The CDR3 DNA reads as TGTGCCAGCAGCCAAGATGGCAAGTACCGCTACACCTTC.